This T cell receptor (beta chain) was recovered during a study of blood T cell repertoires in COVID-19. The overall study: Acute and convalescent COVID-19 samples came from the United States, Italy and Spain. In each case, the material was cDNA or gDNA derived from T cells, B-cell-depleted T cells, or PBMCs.

This clone came up once. V lost 0 bases to trimming and J lost 10 bases; unmatched junction nucleotides: 7. Germline CDR1 reads SGHTA; CDR2 reads FQGNSA. This CDR3 has 16 amino acids. In the source study's methods: Estimation of nucleated cell counts was performed using reference gene primer amplification. Produced via immunoSEQ multiplex PCR; TCRdb's table is partial and in-frame only. V and J calls and clone size follow that table, whereas D and trimming were derived from the DNA. The repertoire has about 400,000 clones, about 86% of them found once; the top ten carry roughly 10%. Clinical history reported by participants formed the basis on which cohorts were assigned.

The chain joins TRBV7-2 to TRBJ1-6; 9 nucleotides agree with TRBD1. The specimen was PBMCs or T cells enriched from blood (not recorded which). This clonotype was sampled from a woman in her forties or fifties who had recovered from COVID-19. In DNA, the CDR3 is TGTGCCAGCAGCTTAGCCGGGACAGGGAATGGGTCACCCCTCCACTTT. It translates to CASSLAGTGNGSPLHF. The whole variable domain, filled in from reference TRBV7-2 and TRBJ1-6, reads GAGVSQSPSNKVTEKGKDVELRCDPISGHTALYWYRQSLGQGLEFLIYFQGNSAPDKSGLPSDRFSAERTGGSVSTLTIQRTQQEDSAVYLCASSLAGTGNGSPLHFGNGTRLTVT.